These 19 T cell receptor beta chains were all obtained from the same sample, sequenced in a study of blood T cell repertoires in COVID-19. Only in-frame clones appear in the TCRdb table, and some are missing; sequencing was by immunoSEQ multiplex PCR. Among hundreds of thousands of clones listed, about 87% were seen once. Specimen: peripheral blood. The receptors derive from a woman aged 18 to 35 with acute or convalescent COVID-19.

The chain couples TRBV5-1 to TRBJ1-5; D is uncertain. The length of the CDR3 is 14 residues. The ends were cut back, 0 bases at V and 4 bases at J, with 8 bases in the middle. The germline CDR1 and CDR2 sequences are SGHRS and YFSETQ. CDR3 sequence (DNA): TGCGCCAGCAGCTTGGAACCGGGAAATCAGCCCCAGCATTTT. It translates to CASSLEPGNQPQHF. Filled out from reference TRBV5-1 and TRBJ1-5, the complete variable domain reads KAGVTQTPRYLIKTRGQQVTLSCSPISGHRSVSWYQQTPGQGLQFLFEYFSETQRNKGNFPGRFSGRQFSNSRSEMNVSTLELGDSALYLCASSLEPGNQPQHFGDGTRLSIL.

The chain carries TRBV4-3 and TRBJ2-3; perhaps TRBD1 as D (5 bases). The germline V gene encodes CDR1 LGHNA and CDR2 YSLEER. The CDR3 has 15 residues. V was trimmed by 2 bases and J by 1 base, leaving 10 bases between them. Here the CDR3 reads CASSQRVQGTDTQYF. The CDR3 region has the DNA TGCGCCAGCAGCCAACGGGTACAGGGCACAGATACGCAGTATTTT.

This chain connects TRBV5-6 to TRBJ2-1; the D gene is possibly TRBD1 (5 bases). The germline V and J ends were trimmed by 4 bases and 12 bases, with 20 bases remaining between them. Germline lookup yields CDR1 SGHDT and CDR2 YYEEEE. There are 14 residues in the CDR3. The CDR3 is CASSKGAGIQVQFF. CDR3 nucleotide sequence: TGTGCCAGCAGCAAGGGCGCAGGGATTCAGGTGCAGTTCTTC. Full variable domain (missing parts from reference TRBV5-6 and TRBJ2-1): DAGVTQSPTHLIKTRGQQVTLRCSPKSGHDTVSWYQQALGQGPQFIFQYYEEEERQRGNFPDRFSGHQFPNYSSELNVNALLLGDSALYLCASSKGAGIQVQFFGPGTRLTVL.

This chain connects TRBV3-1 (or the pseudogene TRBV3-2) to TRBJ2-3; no clear D gene. With 4 bases removed from V and 2 bases from J, the gap between germline ends came to 10 bases. CDR1 is LGHDT and CDR2 is YNNKEL in the germline V gene (reference sequence). This CDR3 spans 14 amino acids. The CDR3 nucleotides are TGTGCCAGCAGCCCAGACGGGTACACAGATACGCAGTATTTT. Protein product: CASSPDGYTDTQYF.

V and J are TRBV5-1 and TRBJ1-2; possibly TRBD1 for D (6 bases). There are 14 residues in the CDR3. Trimming cost V 7 bases and J 9 bases, with 22 bases left between them. Germline CDR1 reads SGHRS; CDR2 reads YFSETQ. This CDR3 is CASWNLGTLIRYTF. Here the CDR3 DNA reads TGCGCCAGCTGGAACCTCGGGACACTAATCCGCTACACCTTC.

The chain carries TRBV2 and TRBJ2-1, with TRBD2 matching over 9 bases. The V segment lost 9 bases and the J segment 5 bases; nucleotides outside the gene matches: 5. Germline V gives CDR1 SNHLY, CDR2 FYNNEI. The CDR3 covers 13 residues. The CDR3 nucleotides are TGTGCCAGAGCGGGGGGTCGCCACAATGAGCAGTTCTTC. Protein product: CARAGGRHNEQFF.

Concerning this clone: Additional DNA sequences in this sample encode the identical CDR3. This sequence joins TRBV6-5 and TRBJ1-3; D is ambiguous. Germline CDR1 MNHEY, CDR2 SVGAGI. The CDR3 totals 12 residues. The V end was cut by 6 bases, the J end by 0 bases, with 3 bases between. CDR3 DNA: TGTGCCAGCAGGAGCTCTGGAAACACCATATATTTT. This codes for CASRSSGNTIYF.

As to this clone: Other nucleotide sequences in the sample specify the same CDR3. The chain uses TRBV10-3 and TRBJ1-1; weak D call: TRBD1 (5 bases). The V end was cut by 0 bases, the J end by 5 bases, with 10 bases between. CDR3 size: 14 residues. Germline V gene sequence: CDR1 ENHRY, CDR2 SYGVKD. As DNA, the CDR3 is TGTGCCATCAGTGAGTCAGGGGTCGGGACTGAAGCTTTCTTT. Encoded protein: CAISESGVGTEAFF.

This clone was observed a few times. V gene TRBV25-1 combines with J gene TRBJ1-4; 7 nucleotides match TRBD1. The CDR3 loop spans 17 amino acids. Germline CDR1 and CDR2: MGHDK and SYGVNS. Germline trimming cut 0 bases from V and 6 bases from J; bases unmatched to any gene: 10. The CDR3: CASSEYKPRGRYEKLFF. The CDR3 coding sequence is TGTGCCAGCAGTGAATACAAACCCAGGGGGAGGTATGAAAAACTGTTTTTT.

V is TRBV2 and J is TRBJ1-2; D unclear. The CDR3 extends over 13 amino acids. The germline gives CDR1 SNHLY, CDR2 FYNNEI. Trimming shortened V by 6 bases and J by 8 bases, and 16 bases separated the two germline ends. The CDR3 DNA is TGTGCCAGCAGGAACGGGGTCGCGAGGGGCTACACCTTC. Translation gives CASRNGVARGYTF.

As DNA, the CDR3 is TGTGCCAGCAGTGCAAGGCGGTATAATGAGCAGTTCTTC. Protein sequence: CASSARRYNEQFF. This chain links TRBV2 with TRBJ2-1; no reliable D call. Germline V gene data show CDR1 as SNHLY and CDR2 as FYNNEI. Trimming took 4 bases from V and 7 from J, leaving 11 bases between them. There are 13 residues in the CDR3.

V and J are TRBV5-3 and TRBJ2-5; 13 bases are a match to TRBD2. TRBV5-3 is an ORF, and what it does is uncertain. Losses at the gene ends were 5 bases for V and 4 bases for J; bases not matched to a gene: 8. The CDR3 runs 16 residues. Written as DNA, the CDR3 is TGTGCCAGAAGATTAGGACTAGCGGGGGAGGTAGAGACCCAGTACTTC. Protein: CARRLGLAGEVETQYF.

V and J are TRBV5-5 and TRBJ1-5; D is unclear. CDR3 size: 16 residues. Germline CDR1 reads SGHKS; CDR2 reads YYEKEE (reference sequence). Trimming removed 0 bases from V and 1 base from J, with 11 bases in between. The CDR3 loop is CASSLEFSGSNQPQHF. The CDR3 DNA follows: TGTGCCAGCAGCTTGGAGTTCTCTGGCAGCAATCAGCCCCAGCATTTT.

The V gene is TRBV3-1 (or the pseudogene TRBV3-2), the J gene TRBJ1-1; TRBD1 aligns across 7 bases. V shed 3 bases, J shed 10 bases, and the junction held 11 bases outside the gene matches. CDR1 and CDR2 from the germline V gene are LGHDT and YNNKEL (reference sequence). CDR3 size: 14 residues. The CDR3 DNA reads as TGTGCCAGCAGCCAGACGGACAGGTCTCTTACAGCTTTCTTT. Its translation: CASSQTDRSLTAFF.

The V gene is TRBV29-1, the J gene TRBJ2-3; the match to TRBD2 covers 7 bases. The trim removed 5 bases at V and 4 bases at J, leaving 21 bases unmatched. The length of the CDR3 is 18 residues. Per the germline V gene, CDR1 is SQVTM and CDR2 is ANQGSEA. The CDR3 DNA follows: TGCAGCGTTCAACGACGAAAAGGACCCGGGGGGAATCCAGATACGCAGTATTTT. This sequence encodes CSVQRRKGPGGNPDTQYF.

The V call is TRBV29-1, the J call TRBJ1-1; the D is unclear. In germline, CDR1 is SQVTM, CDR2 ANQGSEA. The V and J ends lost 1 base and 4 bases respectively, with 4 bases between them. The CDR3 loop spans 11 amino acids. For the CDR3, the DNA is TGCAGCGTTGAAGCTATCACTGAAGCTTTCTTT. Its translation is CSVEAITEAFF.

The chain joins TRBV7-5 to TRBJ1-1; the table names TRBD1, a call not compared with the DNA. TRBV7-5 is noted as a pseudogene. The CDR3 runs 19 residues. This CDR3 is CARSLAHRGCRFMNTEAFF. In DNA, the CDR3 is TGTGCCAGAAGCTTAGCGCACAGGGGATGCCGTTTTATGAACACTGAAGCTTTCTTT.

The rearrangement joins TRBV12-5 to TRBJ2-7; 10 bases map to TRBD1. After removal of 4 bases from V and 3 bases from J, the junction contained 3 bases not matched to a gene. The CDR3 covers 14 residues. Germline-derived CDR1 and CDR2 are LGHNT and FRNRAP. The CDR3 reads CASGSGTGVYEQYF. CDR3 in DNA: TGTGCTAGTGGTTCCGGGACAGGGGTCTACGAGCAGTACTTC.

The chain joins TRBV29-1 to TRBJ2-2; D possibly corresponds to TRBD1 (7 bases). There are 16 residues in the CDR3. Per germline, CDR1 SQVTM and CDR2 ANQGSEA. Trimming took 0 bases from V and 4 from J, leaving 15 bases between them. CDR3 in amino acids: CSVEDRDQGGTGELFF. CDR3 bases: TGCAGCGTTGAAGATCGGGATCAGGGGGGCACCGGGGAGCTGTTTTTT.